The rows below give T cell receptor beta chains drawn from one sample of a study of T cell repertoires in aging, cancer and after chemotherapy. TCRdb re-called the multiplex PCR reads with MiXCR, one entry per CDR3 protein. Of over a thousand distinct CDR3 sequences detected, roughly 27% appear once; the ten largest clones hold approximately 11%. Sequencing was performed on blood. These receptors were collected from a human donor with a blood cancer. Each CDR3 is given without its conserved first and last residue. Rows may omit the clone size; those that give it use once, few, many or a size class.

AWKGAGGRYNEQF	TRBV30	TRBJ2-1	-
SASDPRRGYEQY	TRBV20-1	TRBJ2-7	few
SVVPDSTDTQY	TRBV29-1	TRBJ2-3	-
SARVTLAGAFGSADTQY	TRBV20-1	TRBJ2-3	medium-sized
ASSLAQGSYEQY	TRBV12-3/TRBV12-4	TRBJ2-7	medium-sized
ASSVWRRGDTQY	TRBV6-1	TRBJ2-3	large
SAPGQAYEQY	TRBV20-1	TRBJ2-7	-
ASKVAGQTNTGELF	TRBV6-5	TRBJ2-2	large
ASRRGRADTQY	TRBV12-3/TRBV12-4	TRBJ2-3	-
ASSPALTGTGGDNQNIQY	TRBV7-9	TRBJ2-4	few
SARTTSGGAVGADTQY	TRBV20-1	TRBJ2-3	medium-sized
ASSFGAGARY	TRBV5-6	TRBJ2-3	large
ASNPRGVYGYT	TRBV6-1	TRBJ1-2	medium-sized
AWVPGGNYGYT	TRBV30	TRBJ1-2	large
ASTIGVTQY	TRBV6-2/TRBV6-3	TRBJ2-5	large
SARDMGTGDNSPLH	TRBV20-1	TRBJ1-6	medium-sized
ASTPRGRAPTYEQY	TRBV28	TRBJ2-7	-
ASSYSGLNTEAF	TRBV6-5	TRBJ1-1	large
ASSYLAAGGTDTQY	TRBV6-4	TRBJ2-3	-
ASRYPLAGGGNEQF	TRBV7-2	TRBJ2-1	medium-sized
ASSYSTGELF	TRBV18	TRBJ2-2	large
ASSAKGGGSTDTQY	TRBV4-3	TRBJ2-3	-
ASSGTLSLRSYEQF	TRBV27	TRBJ2-1	-
ASSPALQETQY	TRBV18	TRBJ2-5	large
ASSLRTSGGASNEQF	TRBV10-3	TRBJ2-1	once
ASRGGKLNTGELF	TRBV6-5	TRBJ2-2	large
ASRSLPGETQY	TRBV6-2/TRBV6-3	TRBJ2-5	large
ASSALAFAGTLYNEQF	TRBV18	TRBJ2-1	-